This T cell receptor (beta chain) was profiled in a study of blood T cell repertoires in COVID-19. At the level of the study: Spain, Italy and the United States supplied samples that represented acute and convalescent COVID-19. T cells, B-cell-depleted T cells, or PBMCs supplied cDNA or gDNA.

This CDR3 comprises 14 residues. The germline gives CDR1 SGHTA, CDR2 FQGNSA. The V gene end was trimmed by 3 bases and the J gene end by 15 bases; junction bases not matched to a gene: 10. Points on this clone: Other DNA variants within this sample encode the same CDR3.

Per the study methods: Nucleated cell counts were estimated from reference gene primer amplification. Data came from immunoSEQ multiplex PCR; TCRdb stores just in-frame clones and leaves some out. For V, J and clone size, that table is used; D and trimming come from the DNA. The sample lists nearly 100,000 clones; roughly 79% were seen once. Sequenced material: peripheral blood. The genes are TRBV7-2 and TRBJ1-5; 11 bases match TRBD1. The clonotype comes from an older man with acute or convalescent COVID-19. For the CDR3, the DNA is TGTGCCAGCAGCTTCGGGGACAGGGGGGGTCCTTGGCATTTT. This codes for CASSFGDRGGPWHF.